Listed here are 12 T cell receptor beta chains from one sample, sequenced in a study of cytomegalovirus exposure and HLA in healthy donors. Primers: 60 Vbeta forward and 13 Jbeta reverse. Some clones are missing from TCRdb's copy, which holds only in-frame ones; the method was immunoSEQ multiplex PCR. The sample has 150,000 or so clones; the top ten hold around 1.5%. Input material: PBMCs. The source is a woman aged 45-65 years in good health and CMV-seronegative.

The chain combines TRBV12-5 with TRBJ2-7; tentatively, D is TRBD2 (6 bases). This CDR3 is 17 amino acids long. The ends were cut back, 0 bases at V and 1 base at J, with 16 bases in the middle. Germline lookup yields CDR1 LGHNT and CDR2 FRNRAP. The CDR3 loop reads CASGLVLRGAGSYEQYF. DNA of the CDR3: TGTGCTAGTGGTTTGGTTCTCCGGGGCGCGGGGTCCTACGAGCAGTACTTC.

The rearrangement uses TRBV18 and TRBJ1-5; TRBD1 matches 8 bases. The length of the CDR3 is 15 residues. Looked up from germline, CDR1 is KGHSH and CDR2 is LQKENI. V shed 4 bases, J shed 0 bases, and the junction held 2 bases outside the gene matches. CDR3 coding DNA: TGTGCCAGCTCACTACAGGGGGGTAGCAATCAGCCCCAGCATTTT. Its translation is CASSLQGGSNQPQHF.

V is TRBV10-3 and J is TRBJ1-1; TRBD1 matches at 11 bases. From germline, CDR1 is ENHRY and CDR2 SYGVKD. Trimming at V came to 10 bases and at J to 3 bases, leaving 7 bases not matched to a gene. This CDR3 comprises 14 residues. CDR3: CATAGTGGDTEAFF. CDR3 nucleotides: TGTGCCACGGCCGGGACAGGGGGGGACACTGAAGCTTTCTTT.

The rearrangement links TRBV19 to TRBJ1-2; D unresolved. V lost 6 bases, J lost 6 bases, and 8 bases lay in between. This CDR3 spans 11 amino acids. Germline CDR1 and CDR2: LNHDA and SQIVND (reference sequence). The CDR3 loop reads CASSTRDGYTF. CDR3 DNA sequence: TGTGCCAGTAGCACCCGGGATGGCTACACCTTC.

The gene calls are TRBV30 and TRBJ1-3, with 7 bases matching TRBD1. V was clipped by 5 bases and J by 0 bases; unmatched bases: 7. The CDR3 covers 15 residues. Germline V gene lookup returns CDR1 GTSNPN and CDR2 SVGIG (reference sequence). The CDR3 region is CAWQGDSPSGNTIYF. The DNA of the CDR3 is TGTGCCTGGCAGGGGGACAGTCCCTCTGGAAACACCATATATTTT.

The chain joins TRBV30 to TRBJ2-1; 14 bases agree with TRBD2. Germline V gene data show CDR1 as GTSNPN and CDR2 as SVGIG (reference sequence). Trimming took 3 bases from V and 8 from J; bases not matched to a gene: 3. The CDR3 totals 14 residues. CDR3 DNA: TGTGCCTGGAGCAAGACTAGCGGGAGGGATGAGCAGTTCTTC. This translates into CAWSKTSGRDEQFF.

The chain is built from TRBV5-1 and TRBJ1-1; D ambiguous. CDR1 is SGHRS and CDR2 is YFSETQ in the germline V gene. Trimming left V 0 bases short and J 2 bases short, with 11 bases between. The CDR3 runs to 15 residues. CDR3 loop: CASSLGQQLNTEAFF. The CDR3 DNA is TGCGCCAGCAGCTTGGGGCAGCAACTAAACACTGAAGCTTTCTTT.

The J gene is TRBJ2-2, the V gene TRBV9, with TRBD1 matching over 10 bases. Trimming at V came to 0 bases and at J to 3 bases, leaving 8 bases not matched to a gene. This CDR3 has 18 residues. Germline loops: CDR1 SGDLS, CDR2 YYNGEE. The CDR3 coding sequence is TGTGCCAGCAGCGTAGCCTCTAGGGGGACAGGGGACACCGGGGAGCTGTTTTTT. Its protein product is CASSVASRGTGDTGELFF.

This rearrangement joins TRBV6-1 to TRBJ2-7, with D possibly TRBD1 on 5 matching bases. The CDR3 is made up of 13 amino acids. Trimming removed 5 bases from V and 3 bases from J, with 11 bases in between. Looked up from germline, CDR1 is MNHNS and CDR2 is SASEGT. CDR3 sequence: CASSFDSHYEQYF. In nucleotides, the CDR3 is TGTGCCAGCAGTTTCGACAGCCACTACGAGCAGTACTTC.

This chain joins TRBV7-2 and TRBJ2-1, with TRBD2 matching 16 bases. Germline V gene data show CDR1 as SGHTA and CDR2 as FQGNSA. The CDR3 is 19 residues long. V was clipped by 2 bases and J by 2 bases; unmatched bases: 6. The CDR3 here is CASSLHPGTSGRAYNEQFF. The CDR3 nucleotides are TGTGCCAGCAGCTTACACCCGGGGACTAGCGGGAGGGCCTACAATGAGCAGTTCTTC.

CDR3 sequence: CATSREGGANYGYTF. CDR3 in DNA: TGTGCCACCAGCAGAGAGGGGGGGGCTAACTATGGCTACACCTTC. This chain links TRBV15 with TRBJ1-2; D possibly corresponds to TRBD1 (5 bases). The germline V gene has CDR1 LNHNV and CDR2 YYDKDF (reference sequence). V shed 0 bases and J shed 0 bases, with 8 bases lying between them. The CDR3 runs to 15 residues.

The chain has TRBV4-1 and TRBJ2-7, with 7 bases that match TRBD2. Looked up from germline, CDR1 is MGHRA and CDR2 is YSYEKL. The CDR3 totals 16 residues. V shed 1 base and J 0 bases; nucleotides not matched to a gene: 6. In nucleotides, the CDR3 is TGCGCCAGCAGCCAAGGGGGGGGGACGGGCTCCTACGAGCAGTACTTC. Its translation: CASSQGGGTGSYEQYF.